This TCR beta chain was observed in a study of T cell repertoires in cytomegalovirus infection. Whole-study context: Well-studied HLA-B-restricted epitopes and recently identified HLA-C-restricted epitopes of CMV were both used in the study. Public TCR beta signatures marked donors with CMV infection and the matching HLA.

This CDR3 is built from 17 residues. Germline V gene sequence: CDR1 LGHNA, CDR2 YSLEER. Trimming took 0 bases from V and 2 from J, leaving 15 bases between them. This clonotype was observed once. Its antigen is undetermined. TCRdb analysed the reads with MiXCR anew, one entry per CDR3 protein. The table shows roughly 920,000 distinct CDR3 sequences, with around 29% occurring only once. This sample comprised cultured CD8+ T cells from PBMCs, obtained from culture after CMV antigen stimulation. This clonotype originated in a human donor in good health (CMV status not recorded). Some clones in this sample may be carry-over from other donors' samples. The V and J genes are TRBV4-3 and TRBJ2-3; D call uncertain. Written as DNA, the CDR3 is TGCGCCAGCAGCCAAGATTTGGGGTCGAGGAACACAGATACGCAGTATTTT. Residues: CASSQDLGSRNTDTQYF.